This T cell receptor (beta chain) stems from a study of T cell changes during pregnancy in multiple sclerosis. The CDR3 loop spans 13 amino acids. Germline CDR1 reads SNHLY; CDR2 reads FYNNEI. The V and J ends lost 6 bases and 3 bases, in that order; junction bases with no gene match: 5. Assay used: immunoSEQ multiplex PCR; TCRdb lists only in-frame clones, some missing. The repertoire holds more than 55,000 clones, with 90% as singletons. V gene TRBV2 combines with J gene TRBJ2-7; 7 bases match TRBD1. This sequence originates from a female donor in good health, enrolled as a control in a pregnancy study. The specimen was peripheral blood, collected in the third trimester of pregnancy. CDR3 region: CASRPGGNYEQYF. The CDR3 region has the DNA TGTGCCAGCAGGCCAGGGGGTAACTACGAGCAGTACTTC.